The 11 T cell receptor beta chains given below trace back to one sample, sequenced in a study of healthy donors' naive CD4 and CD8 T cells. Each TCR library used roughly 510 ng of total RNA and a linear amplification protocol. MiXCR was run by TCRdb on the reads, yielding one entry per CDR3 protein. Found here are about 180,000 distinct CDR3 sequences, about 70% of them singletons; the top ten hold less than 2.5%. The sample consisted of naive CD4+ and CD8+ T cells sorted from blood, pooled from several donors. These receptors were taken from a pool of human donors in good health; the sample pools cells from several healthy donors.

V gene TRBV27 combines with J gene TRBJ2-1; 9 bases agree with TRBD1. J lost 4 bases, V lost 6 bases, and 22 bases had no gene match. CDR3 size: 20 residues. CDR1 is MNHEY, CDR2 SMNVEV, per germline (reference sequence). CDR3 sequence (DNA): TGTGCCAGCAGGCGTAATCGGTTCCTACAGGGGGCTTTTTTATACAATGAGCAGTTCTTC. It encodes CASRRNRFLQGAFLYNEQFF.

The chain joins TRBV29-1 to TRBJ2-1; no clear D gene. Germline CDR1 and CDR2: SQVTM and ANQGSEA. V was cut by 2 bases and J by 6 bases, with 5 bases left in between. This CDR3 is built from 11 residues. This CDR3 reads CSVETCNEQFF. CDR3 in DNA: TGCAGCGTTGAAACCTGCAATGAGCAGTTCTTC.

The chain combines TRBV29-1 with TRBJ2-1; 11 bases line up with TRBD2. J lost 4 bases, V lost 7 bases, and 9 bases had no gene match. Germline-derived CDR1 and CDR2 are SQVTM and ANQGSEA. The CDR3 extends over 15 amino acids. CDR3 in amino acids: CSASTGTSGYNEQFF. CDR3 nucleotides: TGCAGCGCCTCTACCGGGACTAGCGGATACAATGAGCAGTTCTTC.

This CDR3 reads CASSLRPGDQPQHF. CDR3 in DNA: TGTGCCAGCAGCTTAAGGCCAGGAGATCAGCCCCAGCATTTT. This rearrangement joins TRBV7-2 to TRBJ1-5, with D unresolved. V was clipped by 2 bases and J by 5 bases, with 10 bases between them. CDR1 and CDR2 (germline): SGHTA, FQGNSA. The CDR3 covers 14 residues.

The gene calls are TRBV29-1 and TRBJ1-5, with 9 bases fitting TRBD1. The CDR3 covers 15 residues. V lost 0 bases, J lost 7 bases, and 7 bases stayed unmatched. Germline V gene lookup returns CDR1 SQVTM and CDR2 ANQGSEA. CDR3 amino acids: CSVEDLRDREQPQHF. In nucleotides, the CDR3 is TGCAGCGTTGAAGATCTCAGGGACAGGGAACAGCCCCAGCATTTT.

The chain combines TRBV6-6 with TRBJ2-7, with 14 bases that match TRBD2. The trim removed 2 bases at V and 4 bases at J, leaving 1 base unmatched. The CDR3 extends over 15 amino acids. Germline CDR1 and CDR2: MNHNY and SVGAGI (reference sequence). In DNA form, the CDR3 reads TGTGCCAGCAGTTACGGGACTAGCGGGAGATACGAGCAGTACTTC. As protein: CASSYGTSGRYEQYF.

This CDR3 reads CASSGWLQETQYF. The CDR3 region has the DNA TGTGCCAGCAGCGGGTGGCTCCAAGAGACCCAGTACTTC. V gene TRBV5-6 combines with J gene TRBJ2-5; no definite D call. Trimming left V 4 bases short and J 1 base short, with 8 bases between. Germline CDR1 and CDR2: SGHDT and YYEEEE. CDR3 size: 13 residues.

The J gene is TRBJ2-7, the V gene TRBV6-1; TRBD2 is a possible D gene (6 bases). V was pared by 4 bases and J by 6 bases, with 16 bases between. CDR3 length: 14 residues. Germline CDR1 and CDR2: MNHNS and SASEGT. CDR3: CASSAPRGRIEQYF. DNA for the CDR3: TGTGCCAGCAGTGCGCCTAGAGGGAGGATCGAGCAGTACTTC.

This clonotype was seen only once. The chain is built from TRBV10-3 and TRBJ1-1, with a possible D match to TRBD1 (6 bases). This CDR3 contains 14 residues. V was trimmed by 5 bases and J by 1 base, leaving 11 bases between them. The germline V gene has CDR1 ENHRY and CDR2 SYGVKD. The CDR3 spells CAISSTGWNTEAFF. The CDR3, as DNA: TGTGCCATCAGTTCCACAGGGTGGAACACTGAAGCTTTCTTT.

The rearrangement links TRBV27 to TRBJ2-6; D unclear. Germline CDR1 MNHEY, CDR2 SMNVEV (reference sequence). The germline V and J ends were trimmed by 4 bases and 2 bases, with 6 bases remaining between them. The CDR3 is 14 amino acids. CDR3 loop: CASSYYPGANVLTF. The CDR3 nucleotides read TGTGCCAGCAGTTATTACCCTGGGGCCAACGTCCTGACTTTC.

V usage is TRBV29-1 and J usage is TRBJ2-3, with TRBD1 identical over 9 bases. The CDR3 has 13 amino acids. After removal of 7 bases from V and 5 bases from J, the junction contained 7 bases not matched to a gene. CDR1 is SQVTM and CDR2 is ANQGSEA in the germline V gene. CDR3 in amino acids: CSAQGARGDTQYF. The CDR3 DNA sequence: TGCAGCGCACAGGGGGCGAGGGGAGATACGCAGTATTTT.